A selection of T cell receptor beta chains follows, all from one sample in a study of blood T cells in healthy people across ages. TCRdb called the 5' RACE reads again in MiXCR, with one record for every CDR3 protein. The sample includes around 520,000 distinct CDR3 sequences, about 29% of them seen just once. These data were likewise used in another study, on T cells of mothers and their children.

Source material: blood. The origin of the receptors is a boy aged 2 to 10 in good health. Both conserved end residues are part of each CDR3. A D gene is named only where the DNA matches it firmly. Not every row has a clone size; where given, it reads once, few, many or a size class.

TRBJ2-1 | few | - | TRBV4-1 | TGCGCCAGCAGCCAGGGAGTCTCCTACAATGAGCAGTTCTTC | CASSQGVSYNEQFF
TRBJ2-4 | few | - | TRBV29-1 | TGCAGCGTTGCAGGGAGACTAGCCAAAAACATTCAGTACTTC | CSVAGRLAKNIQYF
TRBJ2-5 | - | TRBD2 | TRBV20-1 | TGCAGTGCCAAGCCTGCACCGGGACTAGCGGGAGAAGAGACCCAGTACTTC | CSAKPAPGLAGEETQYF
TRBJ2-1 | - | TRBD2 | TRBV15 | TGTGCCACCAGCAGAGTGGGGGGACTAGCGGGGGCCTCTCGATACAATGAGCAGTTCTTC | CATSRVGGLAGASRYNEQFF
TRBJ1-2 | - | - | TRBV30 | TGTGCCTGGAACGTTGGGAACGGCTACACCTTC | CAWNVGNGYTF
TRBJ2-7 | - | TRBD1 | TRBV5-1 | TGCGCCAGCAGCTTGGAAGGACAGGGGGCCGGAGAGCAGTACTTC | CASSLEGQGAGEQYF
TRBJ2-4 | few | - | TRBV7-3 | TGTGCCAGCAGCTTAGATTTCAAAAACATTCAGTACTTC | CASSLDFKNIQYF
TRBJ1-4 | few | TRBD1 | TRBV20-1 | TGCAGTGTACCGGGACAGGGGGGCGAAAAACTGTTTTTT | CSVPGQGGEKLFF
TRBJ1-1 | - | - | TRBV15 | TGTGCCACCAGCAGAGAAGGGCCAGGGGCCACTGAAGCTTTCTTT | CATSREGPGATEAFF
TRBJ1-2 | many | - | TRBV7-2 | TGTGCCAGCAGCTTAGCGACGACAGGTGCCAACTATGGCTACACCTTC | CASSLATTGANYGYTF
TRBJ2-1 | - | - | TRBV7-9 | TGTGCCAGCAGCTCCCCGGCGTGGGGAGAGTCCAATGAGCAGTTCTTC | CASSSPAWGESNEQFF
TRBJ2-7 | few | - | TRBV23-1 | TGCGCCAGCAGTCAGGGGGACCGAGGAGACTACGAGCAGTACTTC | CASSQGDRGDYEQYF
TRBJ2-5 | many | - | TRBV9 | TGTGCCAGCAGCGCCCAGAACCAAGAGACCCAGTACTTC | CASSAQNQETQYF
TRBJ1-1 | few | - | TRBV27 | TGTGCCAGCAGTTTATCCAGCCACACTGAAGCTTTCTTT | CASSLSSHTEAFF
TRBJ2-5 | - | - | TRBV27 | TGTGCCAGCGGGGGGCAGGGTGGCACAGAGACCCAGTACTTC | CASGGQGGTETQYF
TRBJ2-6 | few | - | TRBV29-1 | TGCAGCGTTTTCGACAGCTACTCTGGGGCCAACGTCCTGACTTTC | CSVFDSYSGANVLTF
TRBJ1-2 | few | TRBD1 | TRBV29-1 | TGCAGCGCAATAGGACAGGGGGCTCATGGCTACACCTTC | CSAIGQGAHGYTF
TRBJ2-7 | - | TRBD2 | TRBV5-1 | TGCGCCAGCAGCTGGGGGACTAGCGGGATCCCCTTCTACAATGAGCAGTACTTC | CASSWGTSGIPFYNEQYF
TRBJ2-1 | - | TRBD2 | TRBV20-1 | TGCAGTGCTAGCCTCACGGCCGGACTAGTTCAGAGCTTC | CSASLTAGLVQSF
TRBJ1-5 | - | - | TRBV14 | TGTGCCAGCAGCCAAGAAACAGTAAGTGACAATCAGCCCCAGCATTTT | CASSQETVSDNQPQHF
TRBJ2-7 | - | TRBD1 | TRBV7-2 | TGTGCCAGCAGCTTACTGCCGGGACAGGGCTCCTACGAGCAGTACTTC | CASSLLPGQGSYEQYF
TRBJ2-2 | - | - | TRBV5-1 | TGCGCCAGCAGCTCCAGGGTAAACACCGGGGAGCTGTTTTTT | CASSSRVNTGELFF
TRBJ1-1 | - | - | TRBV7-8 | TGTGCCAGCAGCCCAAACGCGGCAGGAACGCCTTTCTTT | CASSPNAAGTPFF
TRBJ2-3 | few | TRBD2 | TRBV6-6 | TGTGCCAGCAGTTACTCGAAAGGGAGCGGGGGGACAGATACGCAGTATTTT | CASSYSKGSGGTDTQYF
TRBJ2-1 | - | TRBD2 | TRBV12-3/TRBV12-4 | TGTGCCAGCAGTTTCCCGCAGGGACTAGCGTTCCGAGAGCAGTTCTTC | CASSFPQGLAFREQFF
TRBJ2-5 | many | TRBD2 | TRBV28 | TGTGCCAGCACCCTAATTACTAGCGGGAGAGAGACCCAGTACTTC | CASTLITSGRETQYF
TRBJ2-5 | - | - | TRBV6-5 | TGTGCCAGCAGTCCCTTGGGGGGCCAAGAGGCCCAGTACTTC | CASSPLGGQEAQYF